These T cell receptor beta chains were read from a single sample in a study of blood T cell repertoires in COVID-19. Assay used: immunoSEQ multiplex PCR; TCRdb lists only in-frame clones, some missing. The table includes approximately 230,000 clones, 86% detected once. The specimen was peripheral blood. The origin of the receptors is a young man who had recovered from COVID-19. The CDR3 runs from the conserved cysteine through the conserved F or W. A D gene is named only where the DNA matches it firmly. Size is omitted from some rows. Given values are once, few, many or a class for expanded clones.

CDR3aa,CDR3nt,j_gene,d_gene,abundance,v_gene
CASSLMGGGPYNEQFF,TGCGCCAGCAGCTTGATGGGCGGGGGGCCCTACAATGAGCAGTTCTTC,TRBJ2-1,TRBD2,.,TRBV5-1
CASALTADNEQFF,TGTGCCAGCGCCTTGACAGCCGACAATGAGCAGTTCTTC,TRBJ2-1,.,.,TRBV7-9
CASSQDQGGRGTDTQYF,TGTGCCAGCAGCCAAGATCAAGGGGGTAGAGGGACAGATACGCAGTATTTT,TRBJ2-3,.,.,TRBV3-1/TRBV3-2
CASTPVSLTEAFF,TGTGCCAGCACCCCCGTGAGTCTGACTGAAGCTTTCTTT,TRBJ1-1,.,.,TRBV11-2
CASSWSQGGTEAFF,TGCGCCAGCAGCTGGTCCCAGGGGGGCACTGAAGCTTTCTTT,TRBJ1-1,TRBD1,.,TRBV5-1
CASSGGQRTGELFF,TGTGCCAGCAGTGGGGGACAGAGGACCGGGGAGCTGTTTTTT,TRBJ2-2,TRBD1,once,TRBV25-1
CASSEAAGQAVYGYTF,TGTGCCAGCAGTGAAGCCGCGGGACAGGCCGTCTATGGCTACACCTTC,TRBJ1-2,TRBD1,.,TRBV6-1
CASSEFSAGQWQATNEKLFF,TGTGCCAGCAGTGAATTTTCCGCGGGACAGTGGCAAGCAACTAATGAAAAACTGTTTTTT,TRBJ1-4,TRBD1,.,TRBV6-1
CASSPGKGIYGYTF,TGTGCCAGCAGTCCGGGGAAAGGTATCTATGGCTACACCTTC,TRBJ1-2,.,.,TRBV25-1
CASAPILEPKNIQYF,TGTGCCAGCGCTCCCATACTGGAGCCAAAAAACATTCAGTACTTC,TRBJ2-4,.,.,TRBV18
CASSENAGELFF,TGTGCCAGCAGCGAGAATGCCGGGGAGCTGTTTTTT,TRBJ2-2,.,once,TRBV12-3/TRBV12-4
CASSDRTGGYQPQHF,TGTGCCAGCAGTGATCGGACAGGGGGGTATCAGCCCCAGCATTTT,TRBJ1-5,TRBD1,.,TRBV6-1
CASSLSKVGQGRNTEAFF,TGTGCCAGCAGCCTATCCAAGGTGGGACAGGGCCGCAACACTGAAGCTTTCTTT,TRBJ1-1,TRBD1,.,TRBV11-3
CASSPLAGLQGEKLFF,TGTGCCAGCTCACCTTTGGCCGGACTGCAAGGTGAAAAACTGTTTTTT,TRBJ1-4,.,.,TRBV18
CASSDVQSGPDNEKLFF,TGTGCCAGCAGTGACGTGCAGTCAGGGCCCGATAATGAAAAACTGTTTTTT,TRBJ1-4,.,once,TRBV2
CASSRRQGVTNEQFF,TGTGCCAGTAGTAGGAGACAGGGTGTTACAAATGAGCAGTTCTTC,TRBJ2-1,TRBD1,.,TRBV19
CASSQTAGTEAFF,TGTGCCAGCAGCCAAACTGCGGGCACTGAAGCTTTCTTT,TRBJ1-1,.,.,TRBV4-2
CASSYSTGANYGYTF,TGTGCCAGCAGTTACTCGACAGGGGCTAACTATGGCTACACCTTC,TRBJ1-2,TRBD1,.,TRBV6-5
CASSLRGTGYEQYF,TGTGCCAGCAGCTTAAGGGGGACAGGCTACGAGCAGTACTTC,TRBJ2-7,TRBD1,.,TRBV7-9
CASSRGTEGNQPQHF,TGTGCCAGCAGTCGGGGGACAGAAGGCAATCAGCCCCAGCATTTT,TRBJ1-5,TRBD1,.,TRBV6-5
CASSMVAYNEQFF,TGTGCCAGTAGTATGGTAGCCTACAATGAGCAGTTCTTC,TRBJ2-1,.,.,TRBV19
CASSLGTGAYEQYF,TGTGCCAGCAGTCTGGGGACAGGGGCCTACGAGCAGTACTTC,TRBJ2-7,TRBD1,.,TRBV5-6
CASSKGGSSYNEQFF,TGTGCCAGTAGTAAGGGCGGGAGCTCCTACAATGAGCAGTTCTTC,TRBJ2-1,TRBD2,.,TRBV19
CASGSGQLNQPQHF,TGTGCTAGTGGTTCGGGACAGCTCAATCAGCCCCAGCATTTT,TRBJ1-5,TRBD1,few,TRBV12-5
CASSSRRDSFYEQYF,TGTGCCAGCAGCTCCCGCCGGGACAGCTTCTACGAGCAGTACTTC,TRBJ2-7,TRBD1,.,TRBV7-9
CAIKAGSGTDTQYF,TGTGCCATCAAGGCAGGGTCTGGCACAGATACGCAGTATTTT,TRBJ2-3,.,.,TRBV10-3
CASSLVTGKNIQYF,TGTGCCAGCAGCTTAGTAACAGGGAAAAACATTCAGTACTTC,TRBJ2-4,.,.,TRBV7-2
CASILSGGPTDTQYF,TGTGCCAGCATCCTTAGCGGGGGCCCCACAGATACGCAGTATTTT,TRBJ2-3,TRBD2,.,TRBV13
CASSLVTVVAFF,TGTGCCAGCAGCTTAGTAACGGTGGTAGCTTTCTTT,TRBJ1-1,.,.,TRBV7-9
CASSPNGGGHGYTF,TGTGCCAGTAGTCCGAATGGGGGGGGCCATGGCTACACCTTC,TRBJ1-2,.,.,TRBV19
CASSPPGQIFYEQYF,TGCGCCAGCAGCCCGCCGGGACAAATTTTTTACGAGCAGTACTTC,TRBJ2-7,.,.,TRBV4-1
CASSLTGVETQYF,TGTGCCAGCAGCTTGACAGGGGTCGAGACCCAGTACTTC,TRBJ2-5,TRBD1,.,TRBV5-4
CASSEMQGLDEQYF,TGTGCCAGCAGTGAGATGCAGGGGCTGGACGAGCAGTACTTC,TRBJ2-7,.,.,TRBV6-1
CASSHRGTGELFF,TGTGCCAGCAGTCACAGGGGAACCGGGGAGCTGTTTTTT,TRBJ2-2,TRBD1,.,TRBV25-1
CASSLGSGDPEAFF,TGTGCCAGCAGCTTAGGATCGGGGGACCCTGAAGCTTTCTTT,TRBJ1-1,.,once,TRBV11-3
CASGLVQETQYF,TGTGCCAGCGGACTTGTACAAGAGACCCAGTACTTC,TRBJ2-5,.,few,TRBV2
CSVDVTGVAEAFF,TGCAGCGTTGACGTCACAGGGGTCGCTGAAGCTTTCTTT,TRBJ1-1,TRBD1,.,TRBV29-1
CASSAQGDTEAFF,TGTGCCAGCAGCGCACAGGGTGACACTGAAGCTTTCTTT,TRBJ1-1,.,.,TRBV9
CASSSQGGGGYTF,TGTGCCAGCAGTTCCCAAGGGGGTGGTGGCTACACCTTC,TRBJ1-2,.,.,TRBV6-5
CASSARGRPYEQYF,TGTGCCAGCAGCGCCAGGGGAAGGCCCTACGAGCAGTACTTC,TRBJ2-7,.,.,TRBV11-3
CASSLAGGVNNEQFF,TGTGCCAGCAGTCTAGCGGGGGGGGTCAACAATGAGCAGTTCTTC,TRBJ2-1,TRBD2,.,TRBV6-2/TRBV6-3
CASSPFSGNTIYF,TGTGCCAGCAGCCCCTTCTCTGGAAACACCATATATTTT,TRBJ1-3,.,.,TRBV9
CASSHGGAGANVLTF,TGCGCCAGCAGTCACGGAGGGGCTGGGGCCAACGTCCTGACTTTC,TRBJ2-6,.,.,TRBV5-1
CASSEDKGVVGGYTF,TGTGCCAGCAGTGAAGATAAGGGAGTAGTAGGAGGCTACACCTTC,TRBJ1-2,.,few,TRBV6-1
CASSLAAPSSYNEQFF,TGTGCCAGCAGCTTAGCAGCCCCGAGCTCCTACAATGAGCAGTTCTTC,TRBJ2-1,.,once,TRBV7-2